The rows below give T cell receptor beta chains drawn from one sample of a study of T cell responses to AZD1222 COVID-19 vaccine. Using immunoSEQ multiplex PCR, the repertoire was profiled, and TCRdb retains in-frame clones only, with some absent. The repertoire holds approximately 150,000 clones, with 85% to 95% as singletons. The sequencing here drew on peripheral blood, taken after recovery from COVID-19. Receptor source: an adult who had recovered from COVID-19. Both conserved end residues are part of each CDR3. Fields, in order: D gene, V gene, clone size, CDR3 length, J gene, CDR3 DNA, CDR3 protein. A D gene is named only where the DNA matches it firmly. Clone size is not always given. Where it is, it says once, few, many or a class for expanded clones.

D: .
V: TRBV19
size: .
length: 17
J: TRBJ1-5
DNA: TGTGCCAGTAGTATTACTATTGTGCAGGGTGGGAATCAGCCCCAGCATTTT
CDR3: CASSITIVQGGNQPQHF

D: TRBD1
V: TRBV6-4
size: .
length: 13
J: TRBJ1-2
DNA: TGTGCCAGCGGACAGGGGCCGGGCGGTGGCTACACCTTC
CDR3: CASGQGPGGGYTF

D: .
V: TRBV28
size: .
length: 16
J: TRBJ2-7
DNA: TGTGCCAGCACCCTCGGAGGTTGGGGAGATAAATACGAGCAGTACTTC
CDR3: CASTLGGWGDKYEQYF

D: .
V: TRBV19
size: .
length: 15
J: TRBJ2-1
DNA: TGTGCCAGTAGTACGCTCCCGACCAGCGCAAATGAGCAGTTCTTC
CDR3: CASSTLPTSANEQFF

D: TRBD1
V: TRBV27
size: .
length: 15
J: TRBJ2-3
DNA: TGTGCCAGCAGTTTATCGAGGACAGGGACAGATACGCAGTATTTT
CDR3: CASSLSRTGTDTQYF

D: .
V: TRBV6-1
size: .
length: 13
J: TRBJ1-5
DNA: TGTGCCAGCAGTGAACCCTGGAATCAGCCCCAGCATTTT
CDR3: CASSEPWNQPQHF

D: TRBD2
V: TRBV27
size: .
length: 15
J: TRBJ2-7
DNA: TGTGCCAGCAGTTACCAAGCGGGAGGGTCCTACGAGCAGTACTTC
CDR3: CASSYQAGGSYEQYF

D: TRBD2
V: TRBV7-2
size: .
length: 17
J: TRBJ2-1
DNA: TGTGCCAGCAGCCCAATCGGTGGCGGGAGGGGGCCCTATGAGCAGTTCTTC
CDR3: CASSPIGGGRGPYEQFF

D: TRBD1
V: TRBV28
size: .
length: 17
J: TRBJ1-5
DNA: TGTGCCAGCAGTTGGCAACAGGGAGGGGGCTTCAATCAGCCCCAGCATTTT
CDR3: CASSWQQGGGFNQPQHF

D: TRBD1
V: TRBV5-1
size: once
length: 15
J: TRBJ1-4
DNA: TGCGCCAGCAGCTTCCGGGACAGGGGAGGCGAAAAACTGTTTTTT
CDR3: CASSFRDRGGEKLFF

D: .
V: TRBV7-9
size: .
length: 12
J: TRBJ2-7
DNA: TGTGCCAGCAGCCCGGAAGGGGGGGAGCAGTACTTC
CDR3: CASSPEGGEQYF

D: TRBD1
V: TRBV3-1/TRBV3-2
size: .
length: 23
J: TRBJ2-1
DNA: TGTGCCAGCAGCCAAGATAGGGTGTGGGGGACAGGGGCACTAGGGGCCGTGGGCCATGAGCAGTTCTTC
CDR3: CASSQDRVWGTGALGAVGHEQFF

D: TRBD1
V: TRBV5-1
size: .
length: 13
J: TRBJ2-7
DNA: TGCGCCAGCAGCTCACAGGGGGGAAAAGAGCAGTACTTC
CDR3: CASSSQGGKEQYF

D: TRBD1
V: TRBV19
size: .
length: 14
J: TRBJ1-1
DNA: TGTGCCAGTAGTATCCTGGACAGGGTTACTGAAGCTTTCTTT
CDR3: CASSILDRVTEAFF

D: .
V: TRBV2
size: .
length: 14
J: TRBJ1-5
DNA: TGTGCCAGCAGTCGAGACAGCAACAATCAGCCCCAGCATTTT
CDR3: CASSRDSNNQPQHF

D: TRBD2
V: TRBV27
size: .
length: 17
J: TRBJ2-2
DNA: TGTGCCAGCGGGACCGGGACTAGCGGGGCGAACACCGGGGAGCTGTTTTTT
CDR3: CASGTGTSGANTGELFF

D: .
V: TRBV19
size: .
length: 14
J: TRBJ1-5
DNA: TGTGCCAGTACCCCGGGAGGGGGTTCTCAGCCCCAGCATTTT
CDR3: CASTPGGGSQPQHF

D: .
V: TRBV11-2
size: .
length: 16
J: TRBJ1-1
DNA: TGTGCCAGCAGCTTTGTGACATACGGAGCGAACACTGAAGCTTTCTTT
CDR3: CASSFVTYGANTEAFF

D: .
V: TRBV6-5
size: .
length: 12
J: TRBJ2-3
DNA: TGTGCCAGCAGACACCAGGGAGATACGCAGTATTTT
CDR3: CASRHQGDTQYF

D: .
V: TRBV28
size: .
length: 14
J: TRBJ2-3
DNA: TGTGCCAGCAGTTTAGAGCGGGCCACAGATACGCAGTATTTT
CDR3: CASSLERATDTQYF

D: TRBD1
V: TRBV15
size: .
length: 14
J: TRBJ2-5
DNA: TGTGCCACCAGCAGAGGACAGGGCCAAGAGACCCAGTACTTC
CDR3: CATSRGQGQETQYF

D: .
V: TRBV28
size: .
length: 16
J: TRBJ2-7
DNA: TGTGCCAGCAGTCCACCTCACGGGACACCCCCCTACGAGCAGTACTTC
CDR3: CASSPPHGTPPYEQYF

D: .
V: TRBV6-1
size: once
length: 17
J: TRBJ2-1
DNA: TGTGCCAGCAGTGAAACTCAATGGACAGAGCCTTACAATGAGCAGTTCTTC
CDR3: CASSETQWTEPYNEQFF

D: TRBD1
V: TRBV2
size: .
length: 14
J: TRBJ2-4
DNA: TGTGCCAGCAGTGAGGTTAGGGGGCAAAACATTCAGTACTTC
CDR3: CASSEVRGQNIQYF

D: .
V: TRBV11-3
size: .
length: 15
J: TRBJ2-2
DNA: TGTGCCAGCACCAGGGGCGGGATAGACACCGGGGAGCTGTTTTTT
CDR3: CASTRGGIDTGELFF

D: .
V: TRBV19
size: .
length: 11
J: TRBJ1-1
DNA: TGTGCCAGTAGCGTGAACACTGAAGCTTTCTTT
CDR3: CASSVNTEAFF

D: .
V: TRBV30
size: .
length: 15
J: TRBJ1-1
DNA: TGTGCCTGGAGGACAGGCGCGCGCCTGAACACTGAAGCTTTCTTT
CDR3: CAWRTGARLNTEAFF

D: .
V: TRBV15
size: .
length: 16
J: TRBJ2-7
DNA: TGTGCCACCAGCAGAGATAAAGGGGAGAGCTCCTACGAGCAGTACTTC
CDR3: CATSRDKGESSYEQYF

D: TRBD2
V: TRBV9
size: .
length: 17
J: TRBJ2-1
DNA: TGTGCCAGCAGCGTAGGATCAGCGGGAGGGGCTTACAATGAGCAGTTCTTC
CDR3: CASSVGSAGGAYNEQFF

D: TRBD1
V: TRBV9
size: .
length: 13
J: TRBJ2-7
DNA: TGTGCCAGCAGCGGCGGTACAGGGGGCGAGCAGTACTTC
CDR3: CASSGGTGGEQYF

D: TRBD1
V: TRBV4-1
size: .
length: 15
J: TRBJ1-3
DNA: TGCGCCAGCAGCCAGGGACAGGGACCTGGAAACACCATATATTTT
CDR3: CASSQGQGPGNTIYF

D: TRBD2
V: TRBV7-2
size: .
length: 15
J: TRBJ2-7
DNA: TGTGCCAGCAGCCACCAGCGGGATAGCTCCTACGAGCAGTACTTC
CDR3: CASSHQRDSSYEQYF

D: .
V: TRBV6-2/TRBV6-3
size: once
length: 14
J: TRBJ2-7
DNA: TGTGCCAGCAGTGCCAGTGGAAGCTCCTACGAGCAGTACTTC
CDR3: CASSASGSSYEQYF

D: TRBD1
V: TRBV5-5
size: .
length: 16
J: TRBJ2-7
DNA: TGTGCCAGCAGCCAGTATTGGGGACAGGGAGTAGACGAGCAGTACTTC
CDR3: CASSQYWGQGVDEQYF

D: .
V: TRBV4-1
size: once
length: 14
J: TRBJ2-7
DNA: TGCGCCAGCAGCCTAGACAGGAGCCCGTACGAGCAGTACTTC
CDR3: CASSLDRSPYEQYF

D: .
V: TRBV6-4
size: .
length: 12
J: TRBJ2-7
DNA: TGTGCCAGCAGTGACCCTCCTTACGAGCAGTACTTC
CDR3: CASSDPPYEQYF

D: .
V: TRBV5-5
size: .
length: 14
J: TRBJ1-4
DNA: TGTGCCAGCAGCTCTCACGGACCGGATGAAAAACTGTTTTTT
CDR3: CASSSHGPDEKLFF

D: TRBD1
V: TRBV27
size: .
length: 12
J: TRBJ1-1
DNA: TGTGCCAGCAGCCTTAGGACAGGCGAAGCTTTCTTT
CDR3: CASSLRTGEAFF

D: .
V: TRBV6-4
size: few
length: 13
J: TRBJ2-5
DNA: TGTGCCAGCAGTGTCAATTCCGAGGAGACCCAGTACTTC
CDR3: CASSVNSEETQYF

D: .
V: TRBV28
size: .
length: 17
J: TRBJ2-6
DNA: TGTGCCAGCAGTTTACCGGACAGTTACTCTGGGGCCAACGTCCTGACTTTC
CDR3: CASSLPDSYSGANVLTF